The source of this TCR beta chain is a study of tumor T cells in aggressive B-cell lymphoma. This CDR3 region has 14 residues. Germline-derived CDR1 and CDR2 are MNHNY and SVGAGI (reference sequence). The germline V and J ends were trimmed by 3 bases and 0 bases, with 8 bases remaining between them. Some clones are missing from TCRdb's copy, which holds only in-frame ones; the method was immunoSEQ multiplex PCR. The sample contains about 10,000 clones, 75% to 85% of which appear only once. Sequencing input: tumor tissue. This TCR was sampled from an adult with diffuse large B cell lymphoma. This chain joins TRBV6-6 and TRBJ1-2; D call uncertain. The CDR3: CASSYFGANYGYTF. The CDR3 region has the DNA TGTGCCAGCAGTTATTTTGGAGCTAACTATGGCTACACCTTC.